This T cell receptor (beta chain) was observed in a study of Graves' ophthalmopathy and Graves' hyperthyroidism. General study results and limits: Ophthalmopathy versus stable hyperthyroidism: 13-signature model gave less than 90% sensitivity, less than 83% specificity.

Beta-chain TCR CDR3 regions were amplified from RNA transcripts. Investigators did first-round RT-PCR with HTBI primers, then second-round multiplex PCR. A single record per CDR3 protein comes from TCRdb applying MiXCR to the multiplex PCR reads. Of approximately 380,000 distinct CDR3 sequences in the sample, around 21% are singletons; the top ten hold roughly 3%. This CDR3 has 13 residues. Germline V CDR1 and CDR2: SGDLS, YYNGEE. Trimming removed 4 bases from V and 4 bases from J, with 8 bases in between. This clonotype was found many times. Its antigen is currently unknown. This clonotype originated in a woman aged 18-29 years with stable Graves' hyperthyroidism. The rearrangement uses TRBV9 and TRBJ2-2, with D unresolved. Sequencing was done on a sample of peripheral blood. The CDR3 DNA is TGTGCCAGCAGCTTCGGGTCCACCGGGGAGCTGTTTTTT. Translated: CASSFGSTGELFF.